Given below is one T cell receptor (beta chain) in context. Naive CD8 cells lacked CD45RO, underwent positive selection for CCR7 and left out terminally differentiated effector memory CD45RA+ cells. The method was immunoSEQ multiplex PCR; TCRdb's version includes in-frame clones alone and lacks a portion of them. This table holds more than 500,000 clones, around 95% found once. This sample stems from a study of shared clonotypes between healthy human individuals. Study summary: A couple of women and a few men aged 18 to 49 made up the donors.

V shed 0 bases and J shed 0 bases, with 10 bases lying between them. Germline CDR1 is SGDLS and CDR2 is YYNGEE. CDR3 length equals 16 residues. Sequencing was done on a sample of naive CD8+ T cells sorted from blood. This rearrangement joins TRBV9 to TRBJ2-1; D possibly corresponds to TRBD1 (5 bases). The receptor was isolated from a woman aged 25-40 years in good health. The CDR3, as DNA: TGTGCCAGCAGCGTAGGGGGCGGCAACTCCTACAATGAGCAGTTCTTC. Amino acid sequence: CASSVGGGNSYNEQFF.